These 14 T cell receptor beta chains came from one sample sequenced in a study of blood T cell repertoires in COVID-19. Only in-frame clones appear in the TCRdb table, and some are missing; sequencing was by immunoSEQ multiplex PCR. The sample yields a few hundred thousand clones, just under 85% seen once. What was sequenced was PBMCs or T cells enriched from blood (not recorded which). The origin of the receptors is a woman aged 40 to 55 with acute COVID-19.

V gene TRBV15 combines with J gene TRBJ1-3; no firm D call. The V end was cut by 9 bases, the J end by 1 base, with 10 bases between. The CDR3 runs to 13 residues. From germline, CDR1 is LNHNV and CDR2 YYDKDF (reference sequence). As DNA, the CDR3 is TGTGCCACGACCCGAGCGTCTGGAAACACCATATATTTT. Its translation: CATTRASGNTIYF.

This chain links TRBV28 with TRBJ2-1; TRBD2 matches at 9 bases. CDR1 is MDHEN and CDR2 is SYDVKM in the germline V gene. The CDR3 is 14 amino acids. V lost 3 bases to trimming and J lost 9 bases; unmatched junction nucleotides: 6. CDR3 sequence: CASSLGLAGSEQFF. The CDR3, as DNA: TGTGCCAGCAGTTTGGGACTAGCAGGCAGTGAGCAGTTCTTC.

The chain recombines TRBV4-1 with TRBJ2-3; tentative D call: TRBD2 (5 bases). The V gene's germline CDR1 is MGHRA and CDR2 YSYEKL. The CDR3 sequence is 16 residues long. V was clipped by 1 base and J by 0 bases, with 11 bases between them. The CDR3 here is CASSQGARGSTDTQYF. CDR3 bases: TGCGCCAGCAGCCAAGGGGCACGGGGTAGCACAGATACGCAGTATTTT.

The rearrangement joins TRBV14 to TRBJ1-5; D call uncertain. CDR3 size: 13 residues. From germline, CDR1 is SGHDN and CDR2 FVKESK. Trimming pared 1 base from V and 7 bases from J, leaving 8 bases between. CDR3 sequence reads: CASSQGPRQPQHF. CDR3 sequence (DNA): TGTGCCAGCAGCCAAGGTCCTAGACAGCCCCAGCATTTT. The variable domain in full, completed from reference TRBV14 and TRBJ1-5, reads EAGVTQFPSHSVIEKGQTVTLRCDPISGHDNLYWYRRVMGKEIKFLLHFVKESKQDESGMPNNRFLAERTGGTYSTLKVQPAELEDSGVYFCASSQGPRQPQHFGDGTRLSIL.

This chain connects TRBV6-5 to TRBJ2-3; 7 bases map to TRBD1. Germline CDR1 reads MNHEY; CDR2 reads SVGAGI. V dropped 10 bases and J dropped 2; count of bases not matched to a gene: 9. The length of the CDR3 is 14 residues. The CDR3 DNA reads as TGTGCCATCCCCCGGGACAGCCACACAGATACGCAGTATTTT. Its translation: CAIPRDSHTDTQYF.

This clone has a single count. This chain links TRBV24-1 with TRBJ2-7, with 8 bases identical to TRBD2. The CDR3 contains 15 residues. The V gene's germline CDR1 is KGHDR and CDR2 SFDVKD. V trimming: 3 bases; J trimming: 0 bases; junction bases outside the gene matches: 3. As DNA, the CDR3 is TGTGCCACCAGTGATAAGACTAGCGACTCCTACGAGCAGTACTTC. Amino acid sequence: CATSDKTSDSYEQYF.

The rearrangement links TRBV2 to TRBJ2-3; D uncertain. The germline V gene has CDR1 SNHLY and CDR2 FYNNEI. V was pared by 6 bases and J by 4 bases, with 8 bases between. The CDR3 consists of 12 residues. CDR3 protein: CASRILADTQYF. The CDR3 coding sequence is TGTGCCAGCAGGATACTGGCAGATACGCAGTATTTT.

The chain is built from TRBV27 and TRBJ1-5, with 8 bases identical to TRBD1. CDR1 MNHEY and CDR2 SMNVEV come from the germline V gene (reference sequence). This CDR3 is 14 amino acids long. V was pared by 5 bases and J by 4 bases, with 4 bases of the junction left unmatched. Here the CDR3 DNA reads TGTGCCAGCAGTCCAGGGGGCGGGAATCAGCCCCAGCATTTT. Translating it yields CASSPGGGNQPQHF.

The CDR3, as DNA: TGTGCCAGCAGTCGACAGGGGTACACTGAAGCTTTCTTT. Translating gives CASSRQGYTEAFF. The chain carries TRBV6-5 and TRBJ1-1, with TRBD1 identical over 8 bases. Germline CDR1 and CDR2: MNHEY and SVGAGI. The junction had 2 bases not matched to a gene; V was cut back by 5 bases and J by 3 bases. This CDR3 has 13 residues.

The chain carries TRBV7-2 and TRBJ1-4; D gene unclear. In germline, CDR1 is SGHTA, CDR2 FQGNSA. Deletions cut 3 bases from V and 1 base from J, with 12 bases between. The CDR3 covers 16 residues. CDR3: CASSLRARGTNEKLFF. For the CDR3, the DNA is TGTGCCAGCAGCTTGAGAGCCCGTGGAACTAATGAAAAACTGTTTTTT.

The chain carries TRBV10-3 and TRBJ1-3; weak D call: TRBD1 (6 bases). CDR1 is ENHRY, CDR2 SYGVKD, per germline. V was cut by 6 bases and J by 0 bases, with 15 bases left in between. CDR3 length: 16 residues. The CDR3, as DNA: TGTGCCATCAGCGATATTCAGGGGAGCTCTGGAAACACCATATATTTT. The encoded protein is CAISDIQGSSGNTIYF.

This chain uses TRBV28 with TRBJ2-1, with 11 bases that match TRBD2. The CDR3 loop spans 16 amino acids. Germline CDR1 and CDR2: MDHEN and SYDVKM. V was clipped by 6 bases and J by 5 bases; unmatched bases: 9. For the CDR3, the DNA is TGTGCCAGCAGCCTATTAGCGGGAGGGCTGAACAATGAGCAGTTCTTC. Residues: CASSLLAGGLNNEQFF.

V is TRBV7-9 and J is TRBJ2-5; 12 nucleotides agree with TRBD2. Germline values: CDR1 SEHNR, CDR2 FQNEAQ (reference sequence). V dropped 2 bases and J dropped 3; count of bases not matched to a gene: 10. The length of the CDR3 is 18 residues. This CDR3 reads CASSLWASGRGLKETQYF. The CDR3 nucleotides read TGTGCCAGCAGCTTATGGGCTAGCGGGAGGGGATTGAAAGAGACCCAGTACTTC.

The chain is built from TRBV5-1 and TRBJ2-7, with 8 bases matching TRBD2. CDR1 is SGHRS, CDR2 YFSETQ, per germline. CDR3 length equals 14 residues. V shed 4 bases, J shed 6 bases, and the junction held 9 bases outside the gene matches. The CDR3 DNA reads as TGCGCCAGCAGCCCCAGGACTAGCCCCGGCGAGCAGTACTTC. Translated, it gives CASSPRTSPGEQYF.